This T cell receptor (beta chain) was found in a study of cytomegalovirus exposure and HLA in healthy donors. Amplification used 60 Vbeta primers and 13 Jbeta primers. Under the authors' procedure: An analysis performed later counted about 80 million unique TCR beta chains (roughly 11 million of them shared). Data came from immunoSEQ multiplex PCR; TCRdb stores just in-frame clones and leaves some out. The DNA was the basis for D and trimming; V, J and clone size are from that table. The sample contains about 150,000 clones, 60% to 85% of which appear only once. With regard to this clone: Its matching antigen is unknown.

V was cut by 3 bases and J by 14 bases, with 18 bases left in between. The CDR3 runs to 13 residues. The germline gives CDR1 SNHLY, CDR2 FYNNEI. General study findings and limits: Across donors, presence/absence analyses took sequencing depth to be roughly uniform.

The source of this sequence is a woman in her 40s in good health and CMV-seropositive. The chain employs TRBV2 and TRBJ2-3; D is unresolved. Sequencing was done on a sample of PBMCs. The CDR3 reads CASSDDSLRTLYF. The DNA for the CDR3 is TGTGCCAGCAGTGACGATAGCCTCAGAACACTGTATTTT.